This TCR beta chain was identified during a study of blood T cell repertoires in COVID-19. Study details: T cells, B-cell-depleted T cells, or PBMCs provided the cDNA or gDNA that served as material.

Per the authors' pipeline: Counts of nucleated cells, estimated from reference gene primer amplification, were obtained. Sequenced by immunoSEQ multiplex PCR; TCRdb stores in-frame clones only, minus some. V, J and clone size are those of that table, while D and trimming were read from the DNA. Of 400,000 to 450,000 clones in the sample, about 91% were seen once. The CDR3 contains 13 residues. Trimming took off 3 bases at V and 10 bases at J, with 13 bases between the two ends. Per germline, CDR1 SGHVS and CDR2 FQNEAQ. Seattle-derived patients entered the study during active infection and were followed longitudinally.

The clonotype was recovered from a woman aged 45-65 years with COVID-19, enrolled during active disease. Sample: peripheral blood. The chain employs TRBV7-8 and TRBJ2-1; TRBD2 might be the D (5 bases). The CDR3 sequence: CASSFMSRREQFF. As DNA, the CDR3 is TGTGCCAGCAGCTTTATGTCCCGGAGGGAGCAGTTCTTC. The full variable domain, its missing parts supplied by reference TRBV7-8 and TRBJ2-1, is GAGVSQSPRYKVAKRGQDVALRCDPISGHVSLFWYQQALGQGPEFLTYFQNEAQLDKSGLPSDRFFAERPEGSVSTLKIQRTQQEDSAVYLCASSFMSRREQFFGPGTRLTVL.